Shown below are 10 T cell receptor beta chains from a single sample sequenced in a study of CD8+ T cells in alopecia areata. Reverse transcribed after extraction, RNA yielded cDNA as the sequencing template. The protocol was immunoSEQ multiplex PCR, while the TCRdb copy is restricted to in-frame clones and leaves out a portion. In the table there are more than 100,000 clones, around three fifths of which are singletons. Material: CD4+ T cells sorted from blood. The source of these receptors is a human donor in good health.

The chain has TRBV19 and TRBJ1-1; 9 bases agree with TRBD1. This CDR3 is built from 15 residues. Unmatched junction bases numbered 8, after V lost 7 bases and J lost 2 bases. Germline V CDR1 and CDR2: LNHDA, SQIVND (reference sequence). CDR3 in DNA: TGTGCCAGTATCTACGGGACAGGGAGTAACACTGAAGCTTTCTTT. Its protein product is CASIYGTGSNTEAFF.

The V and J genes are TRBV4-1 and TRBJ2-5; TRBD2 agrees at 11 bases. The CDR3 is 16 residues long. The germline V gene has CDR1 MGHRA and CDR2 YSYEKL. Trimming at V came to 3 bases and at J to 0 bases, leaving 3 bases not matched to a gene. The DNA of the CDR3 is TGCGCCAGCAGCCAGGGACTAGCGGTGTACCAAGAGACCCAGTACTTC. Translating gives CASSQGLAVYQETQYF.

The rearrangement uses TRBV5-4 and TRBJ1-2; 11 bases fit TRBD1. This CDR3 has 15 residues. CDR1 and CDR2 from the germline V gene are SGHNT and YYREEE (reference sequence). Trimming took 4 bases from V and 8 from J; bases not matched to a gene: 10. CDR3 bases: TGTGCCAGCAGCCTCGGACAGGGGGCAAAACGGGGCTACACCTTC. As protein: CASSLGQGAKRGYTF.

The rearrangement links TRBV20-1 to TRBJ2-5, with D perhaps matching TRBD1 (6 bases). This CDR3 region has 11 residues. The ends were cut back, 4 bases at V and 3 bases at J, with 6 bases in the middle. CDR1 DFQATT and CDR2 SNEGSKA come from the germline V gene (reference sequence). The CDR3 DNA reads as TGCAGTGCTACAGGGGAAGAGACCCAGTACTTC. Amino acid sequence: CSATGEETQYF.

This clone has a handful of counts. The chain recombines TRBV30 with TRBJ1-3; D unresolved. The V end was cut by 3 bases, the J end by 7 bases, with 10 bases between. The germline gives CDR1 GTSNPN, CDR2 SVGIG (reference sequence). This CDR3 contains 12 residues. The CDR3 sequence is CAWRLGLNTIYF. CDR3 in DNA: TGTGCCTGGAGGTTGGGGTTGAACACCATATATTTT.

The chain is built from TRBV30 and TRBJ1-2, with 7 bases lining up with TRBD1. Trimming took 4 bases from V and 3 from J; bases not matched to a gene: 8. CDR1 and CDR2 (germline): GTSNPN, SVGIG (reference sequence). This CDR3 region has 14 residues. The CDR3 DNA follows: TGTGCCTGGAACCAGGGGGTTTCTTACTATGGCTACACCTTC. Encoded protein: CAWNQGVSYYGYTF.

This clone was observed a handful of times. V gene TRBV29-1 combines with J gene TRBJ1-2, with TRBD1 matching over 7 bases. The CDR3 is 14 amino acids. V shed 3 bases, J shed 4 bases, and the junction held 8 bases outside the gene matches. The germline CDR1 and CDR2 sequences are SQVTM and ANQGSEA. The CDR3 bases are TGCAGCGTTGATGGTGGGACAGACGCCTATGGCTACACCTTC. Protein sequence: CSVDGGTDAYGYTF. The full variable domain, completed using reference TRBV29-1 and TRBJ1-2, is SAVISQKPSRDICQRGTSLTIQCQVDSQVTMMFWYRQQPGQSLTLIATANQGSEATYESGFVIDKFPISRPNLTFSTLTVSNMSPEDSSIYLCSVDGGTDAYGYTFGSGTRLTVV.

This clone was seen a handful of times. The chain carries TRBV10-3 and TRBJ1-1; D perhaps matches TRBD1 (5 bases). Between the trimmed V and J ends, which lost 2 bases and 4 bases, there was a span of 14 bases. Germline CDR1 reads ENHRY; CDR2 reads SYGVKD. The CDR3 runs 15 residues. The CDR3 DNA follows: TGTGCCATCAGTGAGGGAAGGGGTTCTTCCACTGAAGCTTTCTTT. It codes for CAISEGRGSSTEAFF.

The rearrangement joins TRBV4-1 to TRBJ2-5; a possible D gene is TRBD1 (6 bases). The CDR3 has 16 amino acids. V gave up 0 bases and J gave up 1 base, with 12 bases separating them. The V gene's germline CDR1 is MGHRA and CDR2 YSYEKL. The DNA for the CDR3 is TGCGCCAGCAGCCAAGATACAGGGAGCCGCCAAGAGACCCAGTACTTC. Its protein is CASSQDTGSRQETQYF.

The CDR3 reads CASTPLGGSNQPQHF. The DNA of the CDR3 is TGTGCCAGTACCCCCTTAGGGGGGAGCAATCAGCCCCAGCATTTT. The chain recombines TRBV19 with TRBJ1-5, with D possibly TRBD1 on 6 matching bases. V gave up 7 bases and J gave up 1 base, with 14 bases separating them. This CDR3 comprises 15 residues. The germline CDR1 and CDR2 sequences are LNHDA and SQIVND (reference sequence).